This T cell receptor beta chain comes out of a study of shared clonotypes between healthy human individuals (dated by TCRdb to about 2020). About the study as a whole: A couple of women and a few men aged 18 to 49 years were included in the cohort. To estimate repertoire size and how much clonotype sharing occurs between individuals, the study deeply sequenced the blood TCR repertoires of roughly 5 healthy adults. Per donor, leukapheresis produced somewhere between about 0.9 and 9 billion PBMCs. To increase sequencing depth and limit assay-specific biases, TCR repertoire library preparation and sequencing were carried out by different laboratories using diverse techniques. For each donor, CD4 naive and CD4 memory were each run on three plates, CD8 naive on two plates, and CD8 memory on one plate. Results the study describes overall, beyond this receptor: Pairwise subsampling indicated that sequencing depth was expected to affect the degree of clonotype sharing among donors. Clonotypes shared by all four sorted-subset donors showed higher generation probabilities than non-shared clonotypes. Because the study included a small number of donors, the genetic and exposure-history diversity represented was limited. Even with the large sequencing depth, rarefaction of the sorted-subset datasets indicated that sequencing was incomplete. Naive subsets generally had larger estimated clonotype richness than memory subsets. Approximately 5% of naive CD4, 3% to 4% of naive CD8, about 2.5% of memory CD4, and roughly 0.4% of memory CD8 clonotypes were shared across a few donors. Only blood was sampled, and tissue TCR repertoires likely differ from those in blood.

To note about this clone: Its specific antigen is unknown. Qualities for individual bases were not recorded, and no much larger clone is one base off.

Using the deep immunoSEQ assay, multiplex PCR amplified TCR CDR3 regions from genomic DNA. Extracted genomic DNA from each cell subset was spread evenly across all wells of several immunoSEQ 96-well plates, with each plate serving as a replicate. Each replicate PCR for sorted subsets received approximately 220 ng genomic DNA, equal to around 32,000 T cell genomes. The purified libraries were quantified using a Qubit 3.0 fluorometer, sized with a Bioanalyzer 2100, and then quantified again using the KAPA Library Quantification kit. Every immunoSEQ 96-well plate was sequenced on a dedicated single-read 150-cycle Illumina NextSeq 550 flow cell. On the authors' methods: Because only junctional sequences without quality scores were contained in the immunoSEQ output, filtering matching that applied to full-length reads could not be performed. Sequences were annotated with PyIR, a Python wrapper for IgBLAST v1.9, and V/J genes and CDR3 were assigned using IMGT germline references. Any read was removed if the V/J assignment was weak (E-value above 1e-6), the CDR3 was missing, or the read contained stop codons, out-of-frame junctions, or ambiguous translated residues. A V3J clonotype was defined by an identical inferred V gene, J gene, and CDR3 amino acid sequence. Percentage overlap between repertoires was computed as shared unique clonotypes divided by the size of the smaller repertoire. Three approaches were used to assess repertoire richness: RTK rarefaction, the Chao1 estimator, and Recon v2.1 estimates of unobserved clonotypes. Generation probabilities for all TCRbeta clonotypes obtained by the gDNA method from a handful of donors were computed using OLGA. Drawn from immuneACCESS, this table holds only the in-frame rearrangements with V and J called that TCRdb kept. Clones are partly lost; checked studies trace under half to an unresolved V gene and leave the rest unexplained. V and J calls and clone size come straight from that table; D and trimming were deduced from the DNA. The sample contains 2.3 million or so clones, over 90% of them found a single time. 0.39% of the sample rests with the top ten.

The donors were healthy, HIV-negative adults with no recently reported acute infections or vaccinations. All donors were Caucasian adults living in Nashville, Tennessee, USA. CD4+ T cells were enriched through magnetic negative selection, after which naive cells were positively selected on CD45RA and the remaining negative fraction served as the memory subset. Blood was obtained by leukapheresis, after which PBMCs were separated by Ficoll-Histopaque density gradient centrifugation and cryopreserved in liquid nitrogen vapor phase. Analytical flow cytometry was used to check the purity and quantity of every magnetically sorted T cell population. Genomic DNA was isolated from every sorted fraction and measured by UV absorbance on a Nanodrop 2000c. Source material: naive CD4+ T cells from PBMCs. The label giving this sample's cell subset or site can be read as: CD45RA+ positively selected. This TCR was sampled from a man aged 18 to 30 in good health. Some clones in this sample may be carry-over from other donors' samples.

The CDR3 sequence is CASSLWAGGTQETQYF. The nucleotide sequence is TGTGCCAGCAGTTTATGGGCGGGGGGGACCCAAGAGACCCAGTACTTC. The chain employs TRBV27 and TRBJ2-5; 9 bases in the junction line up with TRBD2. CDR1 MNHEY and CDR2 SMNVEV were looked up in the germline V gene (reference sequence). The CDR3 sequence holds 16 residues, the cysteine and phenylalanine included. Of all the DNA, just the CDR3 is kept, 48 bases in frame from base 1. At the junction V is shortened by 1 base and J by 1 base; bases outside the gene matches: 4.